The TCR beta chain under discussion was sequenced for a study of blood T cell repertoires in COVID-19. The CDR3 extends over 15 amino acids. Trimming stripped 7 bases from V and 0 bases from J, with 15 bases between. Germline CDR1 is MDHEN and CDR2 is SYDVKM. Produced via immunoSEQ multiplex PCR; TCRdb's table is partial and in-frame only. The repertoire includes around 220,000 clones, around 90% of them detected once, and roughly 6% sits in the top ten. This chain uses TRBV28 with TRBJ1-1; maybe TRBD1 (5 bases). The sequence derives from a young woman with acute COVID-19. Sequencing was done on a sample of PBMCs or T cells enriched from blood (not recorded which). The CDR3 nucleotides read TGTGCCAGCAAGCCGGACACGACCATGAACACTGAAGCTTTCTTT. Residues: CASKPDTTMNTEAFF. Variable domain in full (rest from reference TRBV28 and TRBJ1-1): DVKVTQSSRYLVKRTGEKVFLECVQDMDHENMFWYRQDPGLGLRLIYFSYDVKMKEKGDIPEGYSVSREKKERFSLILESASTNQTSMYLCASKPDTTMNTEAFFGQGTRLTVV.